Shown below are 14 T cell receptor beta chains from a single sample sequenced in a study of T cell clonotyping in hematopoietic cell transplantation. Libraries were prepared by immunoSEQ multiplex PCR; TCRdb keeps only in-frame clonotypes and omits some of them. The table has roughly 44,000 clones, around 84% seen once. The sample's time point: recipient sample about 28 days before transplant, after cytoreduction. The specimen was peripheral blood mononuclear cells, collected before stem cell transplant. Receptor source: a man aged 60 to 75 with acute myeloid leukemia. Some clones in this sample may be carry-over from other donors' samples.

The chain couples TRBV7-2 to TRBJ2-3, with 8 nucleotides matching TRBD2. Unmatched junction bases numbered 7, after V lost 3 bases and J lost 2 bases. Looked up from germline, CDR1 is SGHTA and CDR2 is FQGNSA. The CDR3 runs 16 residues. The CDR3 region is CASSFGSGGVTDTQYF. DNA of the CDR3: TGTGCCAGCAGCTTTGGATCGGGGGGGGTCACAGATACGCAGTATTTT. Together with reference TRBV7-2 and TRBJ2-3, the CDR3 gives the full variable domain: GAGVSQSPSNKVTEKGKDVELRCDPISGHTALYWYRQSLGQGLEFLIYFQGNSAPDKSGLPSDRFSAERTGGSVSTLTIQRTQQEDSAVYLCASSFGSGGVTDTQYFGPGTRLTVL.

The rearrangement links TRBV6-6 to TRBJ1-5; no firm D call. In germline, CDR1 is MNHNY, CDR2 SVGAGI (reference sequence). V was trimmed by 6 bases and J by 2 bases, leaving 11 bases between them. The CDR3 sequence is 14 residues long. This CDR3 reads CASSGNQGNQPQHF. The CDR3, as DNA: TGTGCCAGCAGCGGTAACCAGGGCAATCAGCCCCAGCATTTT.

The rearrangement uses TRBV30 and TRBJ2-2; D might be TRBD1 or TRBD2, each matching 5 bases. Per germline, CDR1 GTSNPN and CDR2 SVGIG (reference sequence). Between the trimmed V and J ends, which lost 5 bases and 5 bases, there was a span of 12 bases. There are 13 residues in the CDR3. CDR3 amino acids: CAWLRWGTGELFF. The CDR3 DNA reads as TGTGCCTGGCTCCGGTGGGGGACCGGGGAGCTGTTTTTT.

CDR3 coding DNA: TGTGCCAGCAGTCTGGTCTGGACAGGATTCTCCTACGAGCAGTACTTC. Encoded protein: CASSLVWTGFSYEQYF. V is TRBV11-3 and J is TRBJ2-7, with 7 positions matching TRBD1. Trimming at V came to 6 bases and at J to 0 bases, leaving 11 bases not matched to a gene. Germline-derived CDR1 and CDR2 are SGHNT and YENEEA. The CDR3 covers 16 residues.

The chain is built from TRBV7-9 and TRBJ1-2, with a weak D call TRBD1 (6 bases). CDR3 length: 15 amino acids. The V end lost 3 bases, the J end lost 2 bases, and 13 bases lay between the germline ends. From germline, CDR1 is SEHNR and CDR2 FQNEAQ (reference sequence). In DNA, the CDR3 is TGTGCCAGCAGCTTGTCGGGGGACACAAACTATGGCTACACCTTC. The encoded protein is CASSLSGDTNYGYTF.

V is TRBV19 and J is TRBJ1-2; TRBD1 is a possible D gene (6 bases). This CDR3 contains 16 residues. CDR1 and CDR2 (germline): LNHDA, SQIVND (reference sequence). V was clipped by 5 bases and J by 2 bases, with 18 bases between them. CDR3 nucleotide sequence: TGTGCCAGTAGTCCGCGGACAGCCTCGGCAAACTATGGCTACACCTTC. It yields the protein CASSPRTASANYGYTF.

The chain couples TRBV7-6 to TRBJ2-1; D not certain. Germline assignment: CDR1 SGHVS and CDR2 FNYEAQ. V gave up 8 bases and J gave up 8 bases, with 13 bases separating them. CDR3 size: 12 residues. CDR3 nucleotide sequence: TGTGCCAGCTCCGATTATACGGATGAGCAGTTCTTC. Protein product: CASSDYTDEQFF. The entire variable domain, with the rest obtained from reference TRBV7-6 and TRBJ2-1, is as follows: GAGVSQSPRYKVTKRGQDVALRCDPISGHVSLYWYRQALGQGPEFLTYFNYEAQQDKSGLPNDRFSAERPEGSISTLTIQRTEQRDSAMYRCASSDYTDEQFFGPGTRLTVL.

J is TRBJ1-1 and V is TRBV28; D remains unclear. The CDR3 runs 14 residues. The germline V and J ends were trimmed by 4 bases and 1 base, with 10 bases remaining between them. Germline V CDR1 and CDR2: MDHEN, SYDVKM. The CDR3 loop is CASSSLMGNTEAFF. The CDR3 coding sequence is TGTGCCAGCAGTTCCCTTATGGGGAACACTGAAGCTTTCTTT.

The rearrangement joins TRBV27 to TRBJ1-6; 8 bases fit TRBD1. The CDR3 length is 18 residues. After removal of 5 bases from V and 7 bases from J, the junction contained 16 bases not matched to a gene. CDR1 is MNHEY and CDR2 is SMNVEV in the germline V gene (reference sequence). The CDR3 nucleotides are TGTGCCAGCAGTACCCCCTCGGACAGGGCAGGGGCGAATTCACCCCTCCACTTT. Its translation is CASSTPSDRAGANSPLHF.

This rearrangement joins TRBV19 to TRBJ2-1; 8 positions agree with TRBD1. Looked up from germline, CDR1 is LNHDA and CDR2 is SQIVND (reference sequence). This CDR3 has 15 amino acids. Trimming cost V 6 bases and J 3 bases; bases outside gene matches: 7. The CDR3 DNA reads as TGTGCCAGTAGCTCAGACAGGGGAAACTACAATGAGCAGTTCTTC. It encodes CASSSDRGNYNEQFF.

The chain carries TRBV28 and TRBJ1-2; D uncertain. Germline loops: CDR1 MDHEN, CDR2 SYDVKM. The V end was cut by 4 bases, the J end by 7 bases, with 22 bases between. This CDR3 region has 16 residues. This chain's CDR3 is CASSSLSGLDGSGYTF. The CDR3 nucleotides are TGTGCCAGCAGTTCGCTTTCAGGTTTGGACGGCTCTGGCTACACCTTC.

V gene TRBV7-6 combines with J gene TRBJ1-6; D perhaps matches TRBD1 (5 bases). The CDR3 is 16 residues long. Looked up from germline, CDR1 is SGHVS and CDR2 is FNYEAQ. V gave up 0 bases and J gave up 9 bases, with 15 bases separating them. This CDR3 reads CASSLARLGEGSPLHF. CDR3 sequence (DNA): TGTGCCAGCAGCTTAGCGAGGTTGGGGGAGGGTTCACCCCTCCACTTT.

The genes are TRBV11-3 and TRBJ2-2, with 9 bases matching TRBD2. The ends lost 5 bases at V and 4 bases at J; junction bases unmatched: 5. Per germline, CDR1 SGHNT and CDR2 YENEEA. CDR3 size: 15 residues. CDR3: CASSQVAGVTGELFF. CDR3 bases: TGTGCCAGCAGCCAAGTAGCGGGGGTCACCGGGGAGCTGTTTTTT.

The chain is built from TRBV7-3 and TRBJ2-6, with TRBD2 matching 11 bases. Per germline, CDR1 SGHTA and CDR2 FQGTGA. J was trimmed by 0 bases and V by 2 bases; bases with no gene match: 3. The CDR3 length is 18 residues. CDR3: CASSLDLAGGSGANVLTF. DNA for the CDR3: TGTGCCAGCAGCTTAGACCTAGCGGGGGGCTCTGGGGCCAACGTCCTGACTTTC. The variable domain in full, with the rest retrieved from reference TRBV7-3 and TRBJ2-6, is GAGVSQTPSNKVTEKGKYVELRCDPISGHTALYWYRQSLGQGPEFLIYFQGTGAADDSGLPNDRFFAVRPEGSVSTLKIQRTERGDSAVYLCASSLDLAGGSGANVLTFGAGSRLTVL.